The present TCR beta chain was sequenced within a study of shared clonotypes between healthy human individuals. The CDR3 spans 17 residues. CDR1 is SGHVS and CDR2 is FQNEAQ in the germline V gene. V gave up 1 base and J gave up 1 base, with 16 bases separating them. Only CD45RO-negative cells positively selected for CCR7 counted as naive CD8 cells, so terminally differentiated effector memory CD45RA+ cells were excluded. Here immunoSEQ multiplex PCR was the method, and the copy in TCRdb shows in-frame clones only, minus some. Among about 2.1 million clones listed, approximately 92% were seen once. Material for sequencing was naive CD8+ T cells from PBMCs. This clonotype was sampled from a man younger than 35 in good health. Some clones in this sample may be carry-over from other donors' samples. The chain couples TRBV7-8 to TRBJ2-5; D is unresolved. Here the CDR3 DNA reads TGTGCCAGCAGCTTAGTCAGTGACGGAGAAGTCCAAGAGACCCAGTACTTC. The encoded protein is CASSLVSDGEVQETQYF. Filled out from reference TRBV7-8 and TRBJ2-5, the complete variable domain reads GAGVSQSPRYKVAKRGQDVALRCDPISGHVSLFWYQQALGQGPEFLTYFQNEAQLDKSGLPSDRFFAERPEGSVSTLKIQRTQQEDSAVYLCASSLVSDGEVQETQYFGPGTRLLVL.